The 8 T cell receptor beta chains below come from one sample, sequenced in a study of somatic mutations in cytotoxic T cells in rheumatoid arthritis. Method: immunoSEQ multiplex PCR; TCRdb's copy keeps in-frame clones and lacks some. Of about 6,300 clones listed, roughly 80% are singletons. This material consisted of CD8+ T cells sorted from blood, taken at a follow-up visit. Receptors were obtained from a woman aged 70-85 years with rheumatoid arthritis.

In DNA form, the CDR3 reads TGTGCCAGCAGTGGACTCTTGGGACACTCCTACGAGCAGTACTTC. Translation gives CASSGLLGHSYEQYF. The rearrangement uses TRBV2 and TRBJ2-7; D is possibly TRBD1 (6 bases). This CDR3 region has 15 residues. Trimming left V 4 bases short and J 0 bases short, with 13 bases between. Germline V gene sequence: CDR1 SNHLY, CDR2 FYNNEI.

The CDR3: CASSRSQGSPEAFF. CDR3 DNA: TGTGCCAGCAGTCGGTCACAGGGGAGTCCTGAAGCTTTCTTT. The J gene is TRBJ1-1, the V gene TRBV2, with 7 bases fitting TRBD1. Germline-derived CDR1 and CDR2 are SNHLY and FYNNEI. CDR3 length equals 14 residues. V trimming: 5 bases; J trimming: 6 bases; junction bases outside the gene matches: 9. Using reference TRBV2 and TRBJ1-1 for the parts outside the CDR3, the full variable domain is EPEVTQTPSHQVTQMGQEVILRCVPISNHLYFYWYRQILGQKVEFLVSFYNNEISEKSEIFDDQFSVERPDGSNFTLKIRSTKLEDSAMYFCASSRSQGSPEAFFGQGTRLTVV.

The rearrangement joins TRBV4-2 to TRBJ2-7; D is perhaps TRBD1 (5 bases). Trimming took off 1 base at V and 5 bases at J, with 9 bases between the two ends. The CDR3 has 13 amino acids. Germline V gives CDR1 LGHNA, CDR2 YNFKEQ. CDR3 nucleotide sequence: TGTGCCAGCAGCCAAGCGGCCAGGGACGAGCAGTACTTC. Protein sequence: CASSQAARDEQYF.

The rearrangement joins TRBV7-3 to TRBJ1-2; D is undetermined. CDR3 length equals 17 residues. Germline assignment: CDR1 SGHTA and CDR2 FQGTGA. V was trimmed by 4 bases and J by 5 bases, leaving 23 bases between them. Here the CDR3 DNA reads TGTGCCAGCAGCTGCTCAACCCCGGGCCCTACCGGGTATGGCTACACCTTC. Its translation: CASSCSTPGPTGYGYTF.

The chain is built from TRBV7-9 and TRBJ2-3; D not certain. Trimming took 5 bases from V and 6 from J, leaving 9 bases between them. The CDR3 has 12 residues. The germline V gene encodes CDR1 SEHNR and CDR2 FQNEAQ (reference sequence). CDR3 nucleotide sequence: TGTGCCAGCAGCCCTGTTCCCGATACGCAGTATTTT. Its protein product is CASSPVPDTQYF.

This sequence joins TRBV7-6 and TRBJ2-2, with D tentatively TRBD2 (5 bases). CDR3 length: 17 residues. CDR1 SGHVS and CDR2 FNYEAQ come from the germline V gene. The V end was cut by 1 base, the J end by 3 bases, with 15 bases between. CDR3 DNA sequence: TGTGCCAGCAGCTTAGAGGCCTTAGGGCGGGACACCGGGGAGCTGTTTTTT. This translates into CASSLEALGRDTGELFF.

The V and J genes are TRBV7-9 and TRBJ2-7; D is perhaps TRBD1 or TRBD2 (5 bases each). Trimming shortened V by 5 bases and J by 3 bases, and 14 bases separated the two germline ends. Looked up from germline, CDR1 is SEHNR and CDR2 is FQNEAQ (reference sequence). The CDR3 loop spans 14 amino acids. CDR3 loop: CASSPPGPSYEQYF. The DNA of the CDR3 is TGTGCCAGCAGCCCCCCGGGACCAAGCTACGAGCAGTACTTC.

The CDR3 is CASIGGEVNIQYF. CDR3 nucleotide sequence: TGTGCCAGCATTGGGGGGGAGGTAAACATTCAGTACTTC. The chain employs TRBV27 and TRBJ2-4; the match to TRBD2 covers 7 bases. Germline V gene data show CDR1 as MNHEY and CDR2 as SMNVEV (reference sequence). The CDR3 runs 13 residues. V lost 7 bases and J lost 6; bases outside the gene matches: 6.